Listed below are T cell receptor beta chains from one sample, sequenced in a study of T cell responses to AZD1222 COVID-19 vaccine. TCRdb's table, derived via immunoSEQ multiplex PCR, lists solely in-frame clones and lacks some. Here the sample spans roughly 150,000 clones, around nine tenths being singletons. The sequences come from peripheral blood, collected 28 days after the second AZD1222 dose. The receptors were gathered from an adult who received the AZD1222 COVID-19 vaccine. Both conserved end residues are part of each CDR3. Clone size is stated in some rows and not others, as once, few, many or a class when expanded.

- | TRBJ1-2 | TRBV27 | CASSLQGFDYTF
- | TRBJ1-4 | TRBV29-1 | CSVGTNEKLFF
once | TRBJ1-1 | TRBV6-1 | CASSDPGTGNTEAFF
- | TRBJ2-5 | TRBV6-5 | CASSYMETQYF
- | TRBJ2-2 | TRBV5-1 | CASRPTSGDYTGELFF
- | TRBJ2-3 | TRBV30 | CAWSSPADTQYF
- | TRBJ1-1 | TRBV29-1 | CSEISVNTEAFF
- | TRBJ2-2 | TRBV5-4 | CASSLGREHTGELFF
- | TRBJ2-7 | TRBV7-2 | CASSLVQGPYEQYF
- | TRBJ1-4 | TRBV3-1/TRBV3-2 | CASSQPGGYEKLFF
- | TRBJ1-5 | TRBV19 | CASSIYPESVLQPQHF
- | TRBJ1-6 | TRBV30 | CAWRGGRGLYNSPLHF
- | TRBJ2-5 | TRBV27 | CASSFLAGRKETQYF
- | TRBJ2-1 | TRBV6-6 | CASSYGGQGAFDEQFF
- | TRBJ1-1 | TRBV5-1 | CASSYQGQGTEAFF
once | TRBJ1-2 | TRBV5-8 | CASSLGGIPYGYTF
- | - | TRBV25-1 | CASSRPGELFF
- | TRBJ2-1 | TRBV6-1 | CASSDPVVAFEQFF
few | TRBJ2-7 | TRBV9 | CASGPGTSYEQYF
- | TRBJ1-6 | TRBV3-1/TRBV3-2 | CASSQEPGSYNSPLHF
- | TRBJ1-5 | TRBV19 | CASSPHRANQPQHF
- | TRBJ2-5 | TRBV5-6 | CASSFSGIQETQYF
once | TRBJ2-3 | TRBV6-2/TRBV6-3 | CASSYGGAADTQYF
- | TRBJ1-1 | TRBV6-5 | CASKRRQGVNTEAFF
- | TRBJ2-5 | TRBV5-4 | CASSSDPGTSRQETQYF
- | TRBJ2-1 | TRBV7-8 | CASSLGSIAGGYNEQFF
- | TRBJ2-1 | TRBV14 | CASSQRQTLNNEQFF
- | TRBJ2-4 | TRBV29-1 | CSVDGGENIQYF
- | TRBJ1-2 | TRBV7-2 | CASSPDWVGGYTF
- | TRBJ1-2 | TRBV5-1 | CASSFQGTDYGYTF
- | TRBJ1-5 | TRBV6-6 | CASSRSAVQPQHF
- | TRBJ1-2 | TRBV6-5 | CASSPGTGMTYGYTF
- | TRBJ1-1 | TRBV5-8 | CASSPAGGRFTEAFF
- | TRBJ2-3 | TRBV4-3 | CASSQGFGGALFDPDTQYF
- | TRBJ1-2 | TRBV5-1 | CASALKEGTYGYTF
- | TRBJ2-1 | TRBV29-1 | CSVSVGGGYNEQFF
- | TRBJ2-7 | TRBV5-1 | CASSLAGILAYEQYF
- | TRBJ1-1 | TRBV6-5 | CASSMKKNTEAFF
- | TRBJ1-4 | TRBV5-1 | CASSVGRGNEKLFF
- | TRBJ1-2 | TRBV10-3 | CAISESRGKGDYGYTF
- | TRBJ1-1 | TRBV28 | CASKLGHSEAFF
- | TRBJ2-2 | TRBV10-3 | CAISGGTGNTGELFF
- | TRBJ2-3 | TRBV6-6 | CASRSRDRGTDTQYF
- | TRBJ2-1 | TRBV19 | CASSMLEQGYNEQFF
few | TRBJ2-1 | TRBV9 | CASSFSGALYNEQFF
few | TRBJ1-6 | TRBV4-2 | CASSGLPPGVGSPLHF
once | TRBJ2-5 | TRBV9 | CASSEGGTKQETQYF
- | TRBJ2-2 | TRBV12-3/TRBV12-4 | CASSSSGELFF
- | TRBJ1-2 | TRBV5-5 | CASSLTPRDSLYSYTF
- | TRBJ1-3 | TRBV7-2 | CASSFTGTGGGNTIYF
- | TRBJ2-1 | TRBV5-1 | CASTPDPLRNEQFF
- | TRBJ2-2 | TRBV5-1 | CASSFEPLQGITNTGELFF
- | TRBJ2-7 | TRBV4-1 | CASSQIASGVHEQYF
- | TRBJ2-3 | TRBV5-8 | CASGPHRGTDTQYF
- | TRBJ1-1 | TRBV12-3/TRBV12-4 | CASSFATLEAFF
- | TRBJ1-1 | TRBV7-2 | CASSLVGQNTEAFF
- | TRBJ1-6 | TRBV4-1 | CASSQGPGRWNSPLHF
- | TRBJ1-2 | TRBV5-4 | CASSFGEANYGYTF